This T cell receptor (beta chain) was identified during a study of T cells after yellow fever vaccination. Broader study findings: At approximately 96% for CD4 and 75% to 90% for CD8, most primary-vaccination clones showed up again after the booster. The bulk population could contribute abundant contaminating clonotypes to FACS-sorted repertoires. A weaker but faster secondary response was observed, peaking on day 5 versus 15.

Germline CDR1 is MNHEY and CDR2 is SVGAGI. The CDR3 runs to 15 residues. V was shortened by 0 bases and J by 11 bases, with 20 bases between the two germline ends. MiXCR, applied by TCRdb to the 5' RACE reads, yields one record per CDR3 protein. The repertoire holds about 170,000 distinct CDR3 sequences, with roughly 11% as singletons. A remark on this clonotype: The antigen is undetermined.

This clonotype was sampled from a young man who received the YFV17D yellow fever vaccine. The chain joins TRBV6-5 to TRBJ2-7, with D perhaps matching TRBD1 (5 bases). Here the sequenced sample was CD8+ T cells sorted from PBMCs, taken 15 days after the yellow fever booster vaccination. The CDR3 loop reads CASSYSAWQGRREYF. The CDR3 bases are TGTGCCAGCAGTTACTCCGCCTGGCAGGGCCGTAGGGAGTACTTC.